These 21 T cell receptor beta chains were all obtained from the same sample, sequenced in a study of early T cells in non-severe SARS-CoV-2 infection (dated by TCRdb to about 2021). Libraries were made using 5' RACE. Sequencing was performed on a NextSeq 500. TCRdb reprocessed the public reads (quality trimming at Q25 with fastp, clone calling with MiXCR) and kept in-frame beta chains. Each entry merges the rows of one CDR3 protein and shows their most common DNA and genes. This sample lists 21,000 or so distinct CDR3 sequences; roughly 5% were detected once. The ten largest clones take up roughly a tenth of the sample. The sequencing input was whole blood. The receptors come from an adult who was a healthcare worker with PCR-confirmed SARS-CoV-2 infection or an uninfected control (not recorded which).

By share, this clonotype ranks as medium-sized. The chain combines TRBV18 with TRBJ1-3; D gene uncertain. The V gene's germline CDR1 is KGHSH and CDR2 LQKENI. The CDR3 runs to 14 residues. Trimming removed 7 bases at V and 0 bases at J, with 10 bases between. The CDR3 protein is CASFSSGSGNTIYF. The CDR3 DNA is TGTGCCAGCTTCTCCAGTGGCTCTGGAAACACCATATATTTT.

Ten or more counts support this clonotype. The gene calls are TRBV14 and TRBJ2-1, with D uncertain. Trimming took off 5 bases at V and 7 bases at J, with 6 bases between the two ends. This CDR3 is 11 amino acids long. Germline lookup yields CDR1 SGHDN and CDR2 FVKESK. Written as DNA, the CDR3 is TGTGCCAGCAGCTGGCGAAATGAGCAGTTCTTC. Translating gives CASSWRNEQFF.

This clonotype was detected a few times. The rearrangement links TRBV6-5 to TRBJ1-6; D is ambiguous. Germline V CDR1 and CDR2: MNHEY, SVGAGI. CDR3 length: 18 residues. Trimming removed 5 bases from V and 0 bases from J, with 17 bases in between. The CDR3: CASSGDSGSSSYNSPLHF. Here the CDR3 DNA reads TGTGCCAGCAGTGGCGATTCAGGTTCTAGCTCCTATAATTCACCCCTCCACTTT.

By share, this clonotype ranks as medium-sized. The genes are TRBV6-6 and TRBJ1-1; D remains ambiguous. The CDR3 totals 14 residues. Trimming removed 6 bases from V and 1 base from J, with 12 bases in between. Germline V lookup: CDR1 MNHNY, CDR2 SVGAGI (reference sequence). CDR3 DNA: TGTGCCAGCAGCCGGTCCGTTGGGAACACTGAAGCTTTCTTT. This sequence encodes CASSRSVGNTEAFF.

This clonotype was counted many times. This rearrangement joins TRBV5-1 to TRBJ2-7, with D possibly TRBD2 on 5 matching bases. The germline gives CDR1 SGHRS, CDR2 YFSETQ. This CDR3 contains 15 residues. V lost 4 bases to trimming and J lost 1 base, with 15 bases between them. CDR3 nucleotide sequence: TGCGCCAGCAGCCCCGGTCCGGGGTGGTCCTACGAGCAGTACGTC. It codes for CASSPGPGWSYEQYV.

The chain combines TRBV6-9 with TRBJ2-1; D uncertain. V lost 0 bases and J lost 4, with 13 bases in between. Germline CDR1 MNHGY, CDR2 SVAAGI. The CDR3 extends over 16 amino acids. CDR3 DNA sequence: TGTGCCAGCAGTTATTCTTGGCTAGACCAGTACAATGAGCAGTTCTTC. The encoded protein is CASSYSWLDQYNEQFF.

This clonotype was counted ten times or more. The chain recombines TRBV25-1 with TRBJ2-5, with 10 nucleotides matching TRBD2. Germline CDR1 reads MGHDK; CDR2 reads SYGVNS. Germline trimming cut 6 bases from V and 4 bases from J; bases unmatched to any gene: 8. This CDR3 spans 15 amino acids. DNA of the CDR3: TGTGCCAGCAGACGGACTAGCGGCCCCGGAGAGACCCAGTACTTC. Its protein is CASRRTSGPGETQYF.

There are many counts of this clonotype. The chain couples TRBV5-1 to TRBJ1-1, with 9 bases lining up with TRBD1. This CDR3 has 15 amino acids. After removal of 4 bases from V and 2 bases from J, the junction contained 6 bases not matched to a gene. Germline lookup yields CDR1 SGHRS and CDR2 YFSETQ. In nucleotides, the CDR3 is TGCGCCAGCAGCCCTAAACAGGGGGCTAACACTGAAGCTTTCTTT. Its protein product is CASSPKQGANTEAFF.

In its sample, this clonotype ranks as medium-sized (0.01 to 0.1%). The genes are TRBV6-5 and TRBJ2-1; 11 positions match TRBD2. Germline lookup yields CDR1 MNHEY and CDR2 SVGAGI. CDR3 length: 18 residues. Trimming took 0 bases from V and 10 from J; bases not matched to a gene: 14. The CDR3 spells CASSYSSPGTSGSGEQFF. The CDR3 nucleotides read TGTGCCAGCAGTTACTCCTCGCCCGGAACTAGCGGGAGCGGAGAGCAGTTCTTC.

This clonotype was detected ten times or more. This sequence joins TRBV7-2 and TRBJ2-5, with 7 nucleotides matching TRBD2. The CDR3 sequence is 14 residues long. Unmatched junction bases numbered 3, after V lost 4 bases and J lost 1 base. Germline V gene data show CDR1 as SGHTA and CDR2 as FQGNSA. The CDR3 spells CASSSAGPQETQYF. Written as DNA, the CDR3 is TGTGCCAGCAGCTCAGCGGGACCCCAAGAGACCCAGTACTTC.

This clonotype was seen repeatedly, ten times or more. The DNA for the CDR3 is TGCAGTGCTATGGACAGGGACAATCAGCCCCAGCATTTT. Protein: CSAMDRDNQPQHF. The chain links TRBV20-1 to TRBJ1-5, with 8 bases aligning to TRBD1. This CDR3 region has 13 residues. J gave up 3 bases and V 4 bases, and 2 bases lay outside the gene matches. Germline loops: CDR1 DFQATT, CDR2 SNEGSKA (reference sequence).

The table lists this clonotype with a few counts. V gene TRBV19 combines with J gene TRBJ1-5; 7 bases match TRBD1. Germline lookup yields CDR1 LNHDA and CDR2 SQIVND (reference sequence). The CDR3 runs 15 residues. The V gene end was trimmed by 7 bases and the J gene end by 3 bases; junction bases not matched to a gene: 9. The CDR3 reads CASTPGQLYNQPQHF. The CDR3 DNA is TGTGCCAGTACCCCGGGACAGTTGTACAATCAGCCCCAGCATTTT.

This clonotype has ten or more counts. This chain links TRBV9 with TRBJ2-7; unclear D gene. CDR1 is SGDLS and CDR2 is YYNGEE in the germline V gene. V dropped 1 base and J dropped 5 bases, with 13 bases sitting between them. The CDR3 is made up of 14 amino acids. As DNA, the CDR3 is TGTGCCAGCAGCGTAAAGCTACTCTCAAACGAGCAGTACGTC. Protein sequence: CASSVKLLSNEQYV.

This clonotype was recorded at least ten times. The V gene is TRBV6-2 or TRBV6-3, the J gene TRBJ2-2; 11 bases fit TRBD2. V lost 3 bases and J lost 6; bases outside the gene matches: 6. Germline values: CDR1 MNHEY, CDR2 SVGEGT. This CDR3 contains 16 residues. CDR3 amino acids: CASSYLAGGYAGELFF. For the CDR3, the DNA is TGTGCCAGCAGTTATCTAGCGGGAGGTTACGCCGGGGAGCTGTTTTTT.

The V gene is TRBV18, the J gene TRBJ2-3; no reliable D call. Trimming removed 0 bases from V and 3 bases from J, with 7 bases in between. The CDR3 has 14 residues. Germline CDR1 reads KGHSH; CDR2 reads LQKENI. The CDR3 here is CASSPPVRTDTQYF. CDR3 coding DNA: TGTGCCAGCTCACCACCGGTGAGAACAGATACGCAGTATTTT.

This clonotype was counted ten times or more. The V call is TRBV20-1, the J call TRBJ1-5; D gene unclear. V was clipped by 4 bases and J by 3 bases, with 7 bases between them. The CDR3 has 12 residues. Germline CDR1 reads DFQATT; CDR2 reads SNEGSKA (reference sequence). CDR3 residues: CSAKVINQPQHF. CDR3 in DNA: TGCAGTGCTAAGGTAATCAATCAGCCCCAGCATTTT.

The chain is built from TRBV5-1 and TRBJ2-1, with 7 bases fitting TRBD2. Losses at the gene ends were 0 bases for V and 7 bases for J; bases not matched to a gene: 4. This CDR3 is 14 amino acids long. Per germline, CDR1 SGHRS and CDR2 YFSETQ. The chain's CDR3 is CASSLVAGVNEQFF. The CDR3 region has the DNA TGCGCCAGCAGCTTGGTTGCGGGAGTGAATGAGCAGTTCTTC.

This clonotype occurred a few times. V gene TRBV29-1 combines with J gene TRBJ2-2; TRBD1 or TRBD2 may be the D gene (5 bases each). This CDR3 has 13 residues. The V end lost 7 bases, the J end lost 0 bases, and 9 bases lay between the germline ends. The V gene's germline CDR1 is SQVTM and CDR2 ANQGSEA. CDR3 sequence (DNA): TGCAGCGGAAGGGGACCGAACACCGGGGAGCTGTTTTTT. Protein product: CSGRGPNTGELFF.

This clonotype was picked up a small number of times. CDR3 residues: CASSTRGSQETQYF. Here the CDR3 DNA reads TGTGCCAGCAGTACCAGGGGGAGCCAAGAGACCCAGTACTTC. The rearrangement links TRBV6-5 to TRBJ2-5; 7 bases match TRBD1. The CDR3 contains 14 residues. CDR1 is MNHEY, CDR2 SVGAGI, per germline. The trim removed 5 bases at V and 1 base at J, leaving 4 bases unmatched.

This clonotype came up many times. This chain uses TRBV4-1 with TRBJ2-2; maybe TRBD2 (5 bases). CDR1 is MGHRA, CDR2 YSYEKL, per germline. Trimming pared 0 bases from V and 3 bases from J, leaving 17 bases between. This CDR3 is built from 18 residues. CDR3 amino acids: CASSQDLGGPDYTGELFF. The CDR3 region has the DNA TGCGCCAGCAGCCAAGATTTAGGAGGCCCAGACTACACCGGGGAGCTGTTTTTT.

As concerns this clonotype: A much larger clone lies one base from this, so it may be a read error. The J gene is TRBJ1-4, the V gene TRBV10-3, with 9 bases identical to TRBD1. This CDR3 contains 14 residues. CDR1 ENHRY and CDR2 SYGVKD come from the germline V gene. CDR3 in amino acids: CTIREGQGREKLFF. DNA for the CDR3: TGTACCATCAGAGAGGGACAGGGCAGGGAAAAACTGTTTTTT.